This T cell receptor beta chain was found in a study of blood T cell repertoires in COVID-19. Of note for this clone: An end of the junction differs from the germline gene, which may be a read error.

In terms of age and location, participants ranged from roughly 18 to 100 years and lived in about two dozen US areas. Cohort 3 donors counted as recovered after two negative PCRs, clearance, or resolved symptoms. Germline CDR1 reads LGHNA; CDR2 reads YNFKEQ. CDR3 length equals 18 residues. Per the study methods: Counts of nucleated cells, estimated from reference gene primer amplification, were obtained. The data were produced by immunoSEQ multiplex PCR, yet TCRdb's version contains in-frame clones alone and is incomplete. V and J calls and clone size are copied from that table; D and trimming were computed from the DNA. The sample consists of about 370,000 clones, roughly nine tenths of them appearing once.

Sequencing input: PBMCs or T cells enriched from blood (not recorded which). This chain uses TRBV4-2 with TRBJ2-1; 13 positions match TRBD2. This clonotype was obtained from a man aged 18-30 years who had recovered from COVID-19. The CDR3 protein is CASSQDWTSGSMANEQLF. Written as DNA, the CDR3 is TGTGCCAGCAGCCAAGATTGGACTAGCGGGAGTATGGCCAATGAGCAGCTCTTC.